These 9 T cell receptor beta chains were sequenced from one sample in a study of T cell responses to AZD1222 COVID-19 vaccine. The assay was immunoSEQ multiplex PCR, and TCRdb's table has in-frame clones only and misses some. The table shows about 150,000 clones, with about 86% occurring only once. The sample here was peripheral blood, taken on day 0 of MenACWY control vaccination. These receptors were obtained from an adult in good health.

The chain carries TRBV7-2 and TRBJ1-4; 11 bases line up with TRBD1. CDR3 length: 17 amino acids. V shed 5 bases, J shed 8 bases, and the junction held 13 bases outside the gene matches. Germline lookup yields CDR1 SGHTA and CDR2 FQGNSA. CDR3 nucleotides: TGTGCCAGCAGCCGCTCCCGGGACAGGGGGACGGGGGAAAAACTGTTTTTT. Protein: CASSRSRDRGTGEKLFF.

For this clone: The sample contains more than one DNA sequence encoding this CDR3. This rearrangement joins TRBV2 to TRBJ2-7; D is unclear. V gave up 6 bases and J gave up 4 bases, with 4 bases separating them. This CDR3 has 10 residues. CDR1 is SNHLY and CDR2 is FYNNEI in the germline V gene. In DNA form, the CDR3 reads TGTGCCAGCAGGGGATACGAGCAGTACGTC. Protein product: CASRGYEQYV.

This sequence joins TRBV19 and TRBJ1-1; D uncertain. Germline V gives CDR1 LNHDA, CDR2 SQIVND (reference sequence). This CDR3 has 15 residues. V lost 0 bases to trimming and J lost 4 bases, with 12 bases between them. This chain's CDR3 is CASSIDLKGTTEAFF. The CDR3 DNA sequence: TGTGCCAGTAGTATAGATCTGAAGGGCACCACTGAAGCTTTCTTT.

The chain recombines TRBV20-1 with TRBJ1-1; D is ambiguous. V lost 3 bases to trimming and J lost 5 bases, with 10 bases between them. CDR3 length equals 12 residues. The germline V gene has CDR1 DFQATT and CDR2 SNEGSKA (reference sequence). The CDR3 coding sequence is TGCAGTGCTAGTAATCGAGAGACTGAAGCTTTCTTT. Protein product: CSASNRETEAFF.

The chain combines TRBV19 with TRBJ1-5; D call uncertain. The length of the CDR3 is 16 residues. The germline V gene has CDR1 LNHDA and CDR2 SQIVND (reference sequence). Trimming removed 3 bases at V and 0 bases at J, with 12 bases between. The CDR3 bases are TGTGCCAGTAGTATTTATCCAGGTGATAGCAATCAGCCCCAGCATTTT. Translation gives CASSIYPGDSNQPQHF.

J is TRBJ2-2 and V is TRBV5-1; D is ambiguous. V lost 1 base, J lost 6 bases, and 7 bases lay in between. From germline, CDR1 is SGHRS and CDR2 YFSETQ. The CDR3 length is 13 residues. The CDR3 loop is CASSLYLAGELFF. As DNA, the CDR3 is TGCGCCAGCAGCTTGTATCTGGCCGGGGAGCTGTTTTTT.

The chain combines TRBV10-3 with TRBJ1-2; no definite D call. The germline CDR1 and CDR2 sequences are ENHRY and SYGVKD. The CDR3 loop spans 12 amino acids. V lost 0 bases to trimming and J lost 14 bases, with 13 bases between them. CDR3 amino acids: CAISESGPLCTF. The CDR3 DNA is TGTGCCATCAGTGAGTCCGGGCCCCTCTGTACCTTC.

This clone turned up a few times. The rearrangement links TRBV10-2 to TRBJ2-1, with TRBD2 identical over 12 bases. Per the germline V gene, CDR1 is WSHSY and CDR2 is SAAADI. Trimming removed 8 bases from V and 6 bases from J; junction bases left unmatched: 8. The CDR3 totals 15 residues. Here the CDR3 reads CASGLPLAGGNEQFF. CDR3 nucleotides: TGCGCCAGCGGGCTCCCACTAGCGGGGGGCAATGAGCAGTTCTTC.

The chain recombines TRBV12-2 with TRBJ2-2; the D segment call TRBD2 is taken from the table without a DNA check. TRBV12-2 is shown as a pseudogene. This CDR3 contains 16 residues. The CDR3 DNA sequence: TGTGCAAGTCGCTTAGCGTGGCGGGAATGGGGCGGGGAGCTGTTTTTT. It codes for CASRLAWREWGGELFF.